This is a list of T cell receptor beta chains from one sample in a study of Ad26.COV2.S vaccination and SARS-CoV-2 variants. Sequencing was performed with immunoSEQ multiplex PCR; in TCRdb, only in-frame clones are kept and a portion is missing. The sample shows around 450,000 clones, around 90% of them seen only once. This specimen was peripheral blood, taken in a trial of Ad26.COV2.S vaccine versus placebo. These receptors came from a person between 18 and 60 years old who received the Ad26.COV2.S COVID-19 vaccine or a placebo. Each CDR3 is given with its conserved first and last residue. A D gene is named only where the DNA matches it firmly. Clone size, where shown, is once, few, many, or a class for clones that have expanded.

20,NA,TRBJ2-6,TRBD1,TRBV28,TGTGCCAGCAGAACCGCCGAAGGACAGGGGGCTTTATCTGGGGCCAACGTCCTGACTTTC,CASRTAEGQGALSGANVLTF
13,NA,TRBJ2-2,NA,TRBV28,TGTGCCAGCAGTTTATCATGGAGGGGGGAGCTGTTTTTT,CASSLSWRGELFF
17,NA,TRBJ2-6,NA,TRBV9,TGTGCCAGCAGCCACAGGGTGGGAGTCTCTGGGGCCAACGTCCTGACTTTC,CASSHRVGVSGANVLTF
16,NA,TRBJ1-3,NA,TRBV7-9,TGTGCCAGCAGCTTGGGCCGAATAAGCTCTGGAAACACCATATATTTT,CASSLGRISSGNTIYF
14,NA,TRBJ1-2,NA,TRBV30,TGTGCCTGGAGTGTCGTTTTGGCTAGGGGGGGCTACACCTTC,CAWSVVLARGGYTF
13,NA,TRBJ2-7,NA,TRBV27,TGTGCCAGCAGTTTAAGTTCAGGGGTCGAGCAGTACTTC,CASSLSSGVEQYF
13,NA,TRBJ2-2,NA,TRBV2,TGTGCCAGCGGGACACCAAATACCGGGGAGCTGTTTTTT,CASGTPNTGELFF
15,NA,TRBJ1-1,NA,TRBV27,TGTGCCAGCAGTTTCCTCAGGGAGTTGAACACTGAAGCTTTCTTT,CASSFLRELNTEAFF
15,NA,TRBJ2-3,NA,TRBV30,TGTGCCTGGAGTGTATGGGGGTCGAACACAGATACGCAGTATTTT,CAWSVWGSNTDTQYF
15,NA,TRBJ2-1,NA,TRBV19,TGTGCCAGTACCCGACGGCTAGGCGGTCACAATGAGCAGTTCTTC,CASTRRLGGHNEQFF
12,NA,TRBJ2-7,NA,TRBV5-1,TGCGCCAGCAGAGGGATGACCTACGAGCAGTACTTC,CASRGMTYEQYF
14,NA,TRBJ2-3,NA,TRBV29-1,TGCAGCGTTGAAGACGGGCGGGAAACAGATACGCAGTATTTT,CSVEDGRETDTQYF
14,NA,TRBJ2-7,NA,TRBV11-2,TGTGCCAGCAGCTTAGGAGCGGGCGAGGACGAGCAGTACTTC,CASSLGAGEDEQYF
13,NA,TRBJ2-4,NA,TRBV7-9,TGTGCCAGCAGCCCAAGGCGGGCGGACATTCAGTACTTC,CASSPRRADIQYF
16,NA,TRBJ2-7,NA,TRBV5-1,TGCGCCAGCAGCTTGGCAGGGGCAACATTATCCTACGAGCAGTACTTC,CASSLAGATLSYEQYF
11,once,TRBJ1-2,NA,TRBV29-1,TGCAGCGGACACATGGACTATGGCTACACCTTC,CSGHMDYGYTF
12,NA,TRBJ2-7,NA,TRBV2,TGTGCCAGCAGTGCAGGGCCCTACGAGCAGTACTTC,CASSAGPYEQYF
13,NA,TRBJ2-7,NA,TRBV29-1,TGCAGCGTTGAAGCCGGGACAACCTACGAGCAGTACTTC,CSVEAGTTYEQYF
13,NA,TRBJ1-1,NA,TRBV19,TGTGCCAGTAGTATAGGTAGTCAGATACGGGCTTTCTTT,CASSIGSQIRAFF
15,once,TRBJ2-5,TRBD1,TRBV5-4,TGTGCCAGCAGCTCGGGTGGGACAGGGCTAAAGACCCAGTACTTC,CASSSGGTGLKTQYF
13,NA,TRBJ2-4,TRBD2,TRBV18,TGTGCCAGCTCATTAACGGGAGGAAACATTCAGTACTTC,CASSLTGGNIQYF
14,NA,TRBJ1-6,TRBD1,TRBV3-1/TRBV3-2,TGTGCCAGCAGCCGCAGGGGGCCGAATTCACCCCTCCACTTT,CASSRRGPNSPLHF
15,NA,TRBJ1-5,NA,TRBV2,TGTGCCAGCAGTGAACTGGGCGCGAGCAATCAGCCCCAGCATTTT,CASSELGASNQPQHF
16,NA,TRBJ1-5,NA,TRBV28,TGTGCCAGCAGCCCCCGAGGTTGGCAGGGGTCTCAGCCCCAGCATTTT,CASSPRGWQGSQPQHF
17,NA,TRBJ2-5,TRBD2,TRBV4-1,TGCGCCAGCAGCCCCGGGGTAGCGGGAGGGCCAGTAGAGACCCAGTACTTC,CASSPGVAGGPVETQYF
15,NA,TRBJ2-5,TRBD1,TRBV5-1,TGCGCCAGCAGCGGGAGGGGACAGGGCCAAGAGACCCAGTACTTC,CASSGRGQGQETQYF
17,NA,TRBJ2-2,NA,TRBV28,TGTGCCAGCAGTTCCCCCCTCGGGACTGCCAACACCGGGGAGCTGTTTTTT,CASSSPLGTANTGELFF
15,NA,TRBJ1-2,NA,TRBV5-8,TGTGCCAGCAGCCGGGAGAATCTTGTGGACTATGGCTACACCTTC,CASSRENLVDYGYTF
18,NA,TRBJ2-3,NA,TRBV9,TGTGCCAGCAGCGCGAGCGTAGGGGTAGCGGTAAGCACAGATACGCAGTATTTT,CASSASVGVAVSTDTQYF
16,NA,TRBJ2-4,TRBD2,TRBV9,TGTGCCAGCAGCGCAACTAGCGGTAGGACCCAGGACATTCAGTACTTC,CASSATSGRTQDIQYF
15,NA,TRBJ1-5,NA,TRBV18,TGTGCCAGCTCATCCCTAGGGTATAGCAATCAGCCCCAGCATTTT,CASSSLGYSNQPQHF
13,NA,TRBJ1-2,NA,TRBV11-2,TGTGCCAGCAGCCTCGGGGCAGGGGTTGGCTACACCTTC,CASSLGAGVGYTF
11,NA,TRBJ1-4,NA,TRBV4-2,TGTGCCAGCAGCCGGGGGGGAAAACTGTTTTTT,CASSRGGKLFF
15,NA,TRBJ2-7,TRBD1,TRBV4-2,TGTGCCAGCAGCCGGACTCCGGGACAGCCCTACGAGCAGTACTTC,CASSRTPGQPYEQYF
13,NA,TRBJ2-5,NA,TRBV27,TGTGCCAGCAGTCTAACTAGTGCAGAGACCCAGTACTTC,CASSLTSAETQYF
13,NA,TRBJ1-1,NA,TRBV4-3,TGCGCCAGCAGCCAAGAGTGGGGCACTGAAGCTTTCTTT,CASSQEWGTEAFF
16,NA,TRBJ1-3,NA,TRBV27,TGTGCCAGCTTTGGTCCCGGCGGGGGGCGAGGAAACACCATATATTTT,CASFGPGGGRGNTIYF
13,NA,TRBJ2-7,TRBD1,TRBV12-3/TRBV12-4,TGTGCCAGCAGTCGGACAGGTCTCGACGAGCAGTACTTC,CASSRTGLDEQYF
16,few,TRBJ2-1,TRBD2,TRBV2,TGTGCCAGCAGTTCTTGGACTAGCGGAGGGGAGAATGAGCAGTTCTTC,CASSSWTSGGENEQFF
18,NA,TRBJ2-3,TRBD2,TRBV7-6,TGTGCCAGCAGCTCCCTGCAGCGGGAGTCCTCGGGCACAGATACGCAGTATTTT,CASSSLQRESSGTDTQYF
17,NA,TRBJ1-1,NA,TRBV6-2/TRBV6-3,TGTGCCAGCAGTTACGAGCAGGGGAAGCTCCGGAACACTGAAGCTTTCTTT,CASSYEQGKLRNTEAFF
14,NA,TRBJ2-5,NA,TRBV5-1,TGCGCCAGCAGCTTGGTCGCCAGTCAAGAGACCCAGTACTTC,CASSLVASQETQYF
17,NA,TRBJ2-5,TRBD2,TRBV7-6,TGTGCCAGCAGCTTAGTCATCCTAGCGGGATCAAAAGAGACCCAGTACTTC,CASSLVILAGSKETQYF